The rows below give T cell receptor beta chains drawn from one sample of a study of blood T cells in healthy people across ages. TCRdb reanalysed the 5' RACE reads using MiXCR and keeps one entry per CDR3 protein. Of about 1 million distinct CDR3 sequences listed, 45% were seen once; the top ten hold 18%. The source material was blood. The receptors derive from a woman aged 60-75 years in good health. Each CDR3 is given with its conserved first and last residue.

J gene: TRBJ2-7
V gene: TRBV30
CDR3 protein: CAWKGGGRGSEEQYF

J gene: TRBJ2-2
V gene: TRBV7-9
CDR3 protein: CASSRRPPGQRGVNTGELFF

J gene: TRBJ2-1
V gene: TRBV6-5
CDR3 protein: CASSYGGLAGEQFF

J gene: TRBJ2-7
V gene: TRBV7-2
CDR3 protein: CASSPRTGSVYEQYF

J gene: TRBJ2-5
V gene: TRBV27
CDR3 protein: CASRPDREVQETQYF

J gene: TRBJ2-7
V gene: TRBV29-1
CDR3 protein: CSVGAVGTYNEQYF

J gene: -
V gene: TRBV28
CDR3 protein: CASRGLAGGPSYNEQYF

J gene: TRBJ2-3
V gene: TRBV4-2
CDR3 protein: CASSQAVTDTQYF

J gene: TRBJ2-1
V gene: TRBV11-2
CDR3 protein: CDSSARGPNNEQFF

J gene: TRBJ2-7
V gene: TRBV20-1
CDR3 protein: CSAESRNRGLDEQYF

J gene: TRBJ2-7
V gene: TRBV7-9
CDR3 protein: CASSPKAYEQYF

J gene: TRBJ1-5
V gene: TRBV20-1
CDR3 protein: CSALMTGGSSQPQHF

J gene: -
V gene: TRBV5-1
CDR3 protein: CASSLEGGEAEQYF

J gene: TRBJ1-6
V gene: TRBV30
CDR3 protein: CAWTGTGNSPLHF

J gene: TRBJ2-7
V gene: TRBV28
CDR3 protein: CASSKIAVYEQYF

J gene: TRBJ2-1
V gene: TRBV20-1
CDR3 protein: CSALAGGPYNEQFF

J gene: TRBJ2-1
V gene: TRBV29-1
CDR3 protein: CSAPGQGASDEQFF

J gene: TRBJ1-2
V gene: TRBV6-5
CDR3 protein: CASSYPGVNYGYTF

J gene: TRBJ2-3
V gene: TRBV7-2
CDR3 protein: CASSLGQRERTDTQYF

J gene: -
V gene: TRBV4-1
CDR3 protein: CASSQDQYNEQYF

J gene: TRBJ1-5
V gene: TRBV6-4
CDR3 protein: CASSEWQGNQPQHF

J gene: TRBJ2-3
V gene: TRBV20-1
CDR3 protein: CSARGGQGAPDTQYF